The rows below give T cell receptor beta chains drawn from one sample of a study of vaccination effects on CD4 cells after COVID-19. These receptors are not linked to any known antigen. This table comes from immunoSEQ multiplex PCR, and its TCRdb copy is limited to in-frame clones, with some not included. The profile shows 35,000 to 55,000 clones, 76% of them singletons. Material: CD4+ T cells from PBMCs cultured without peptide, obtained after COVID-19 vaccination. The receptors were sampled from a human donor who had a prior SARS-CoV-2 infection. Each CDR3 is given with its conserved first and last residue. D genes are given only for firm matches. The size field is filled for only some rows; it gives once, few, many or a size class.

>TRBV7-7|TRBJ2-5|NA|NA
CASSADQETQYF
TGTGCTAGCAGCGCCGACCAAGAGACCCAGTACTTC
>TRBV6-5|TRBJ2-7|TRBD2|NA
CASGAGDTSSYEQYF
TGTGCCAGCGGGGCGGGAGACACTTCCTCCTACGAGCAGTACTTC
>TRBV28|TRBJ2-7|TRBD1|NA
CASSLRQGGRYEQYF
TGTGCCAGCAGTTTGAGACAGGGCGGGCGTTACGAGCAGTACTTC
>TRBV3-1/TRBV3-2|TRBJ1-5|NA|NA
CASSQRREGRNQPQHF
TGTGCCAGCAGCCAAAGAAGGGAAGGTCGCAATCAGCCCCAGCATTTT
>TRBV5-6|TRBJ1-4|NA|once
CASSSLGVTTNEKLFF
TGTGCCAGCAGCTCGCTAGGGGTAACAACTAATGAAAAACTGTTTTTT
>TRBV6-2/TRBV6-3|TRBJ2-2|NA|NA
CASSRGSQVTGELFF
TGTGCCAGCAGTCGCGGTAGCCAGGTCACCGGGGAGCTGTTTTTT
>TRBV7-3|TRBJ2-3|TRBD2|few
CASSLTTAGGPDTQYF
TGTGCCAGCAGCTTAACGACGGCGGGAGGGCCCGATACGCAGTATTTT
>TRBV5-1|TRBJ1-1|TRBD1|NA
CASSLAGQGSGNTEAFF
TGCGCCAGCAGCTTGGCGGGACAGGGATCCGGGAACACTGAAGCTTTCTTT
>TRBV3-1/TRBV3-2|TRBJ2-7|TRBD1|NA
CASSWRQGAYEQYF
TGTGCCAGCAGCTGGAGACAGGGGGCGTACGAGCAGTACTTC
>TRBV28|TRBJ1-4|NA|NA
CASSPRYNEKLFF
TGTGCCAGCAGTCCCCGGTACAATGAAAAACTGTTTTTT
>TRBV5-4|TRBJ2-1|TRBD2|NA
CASSSTSGSYNEQFF
TGTGCCAGCAGCTCGACTAGCGGATCCTACAATGAGCAGTTCTTC
>TRBV10-3|TRBJ1-2|NA|few
CAISERAGYGYTF
TGTGCCATCAGTGAAAGGGCGGGCTATGGCTACACCTTC
>TRBV3-1/TRBV3-2|TRBJ2-1|TRBD2|NA
CASSYHAGGDVQFF
TGTGCCAGCAGCTACCACGCGGGGGGGGATGTACAGTTCTTC
>TRBV24-1|TRBJ1-4|NA|NA
CATSDPRGGDEKLFF
TGTGCCACCAGTGATCCTCGGGGTGGTGATGAAAAACTGTTTTTT
>TRBV6-2/TRBV6-3|TRBJ2-3|NA|NA
CASSYAGWSSTDTQYF
TGTGCCAGCAGTTACGCCGGGTGGTCTAGCACAGATACGCAGTATTTT
>TRBV2|TRBJ2-7|NA|NA
CASSEIRAYEQYF
TGTGCCAGCAGTGAAATCCGAGCCTACGAGCAGTACTTC
>TRBV9|TRBJ2-1|NA|NA
CASSVSGTPGEMNNEQFF
TGTGCCAGCAGCGTATCTGGGACCCCTGGGGAGATGAACAATGAGCAGTTCTTC
>TRBV5-4|TRBJ1-1|NA|NA
CASSLARGGPTEAFF
TGTGCCAGCAGCTTGGCTCGCGGGGGGCCCACTGAAGCTTTCTTT
>TRBV7-9|TRBJ1-6|NA|NA
CASSSQRANSPLHF
TGTGCCAGCAGCTCTCAGAGGGCGAATTCACCCCTCCACTTT
>TRBV6-5|TRBJ2-7|TRBD1|NA
CASNTGGRPYEQYF
TGTGCCAGCAACACAGGGGGGAGACCCTACGAGCAGTACTTC
>TRBV7-8|TRBJ1-5|NA|NA
CASSLGRVSNQPQHF
TGTGCCAGCAGCTTAGGCAGGGTTAGCAATCAGCCCCAGCATTTT
>TRBV21-1|TRBJ2-1|NA|medium-sized
CASSNLRQGYNEQFF
TGTGCCAGCAGCAATTTGAGACAGGGGTACAATGAGCAGTTCTTC
>TRBV24-1|TRBJ2-2|NA|few
CATAGEAPNTGELFF
TGTGCCACCGCTGGGGAAGCTCCGAACACCGGGGAGCTGTTTTTT
>TRBV6-6|TRBJ2-1|NA|NA
CASSNSFYSYNEQFF
TGTGCCAGCAGTAACTCCTTCTACAGCTACAATGAGCAGTTCTTC
>TRBV2|TRBJ2-5|NA|NA
CASSEAKVTQYF
TGTGCCAGCAGTGAAGCTAAGGTGACCCAGTACTTC
>TRBV12-3/TRBV12-4|TRBJ2-1|TRBD1|few
CASRRDSYNEQFF
TGTGCCAGCAGACGGGACAGTTACAATGAGCAGTTCTTC
>TRBV6-6|TRBJ1-6|NA|NA
CASSLRDGDSYNSPLHF
TGTGCCAGCAGTCTCCGGGACGGTGACTCCTATAATTCACCCCTCCACTTT
>TRBV11-3|TRBJ1-1|NA|NA
CASVGGTEEAFF
TGTGCCAGCGTCGGAGGGACCGAGGAAGCTTTCTTT
>TRBV7-3|TRBJ2-1|NA|NA
CASSSNTDNEQFF
TGTGCCAGCAGCTCAAACACTGACAATGAGCAGTTCTTC
>TRBV24-1|TRBJ2-5|TRBD1|NA
CATSDFCGQGETQYF
TGTGCCACCAGTGATTTCTGTGGACAGGGGGAGACCCAGTACTTC
>TRBV6-5|TRBJ2-7|NA|NA
CASTVASTRLYEQYF
TGTGCCAGCACCGTAGCCTCTACCCGACTTTACGAGCAGTACTTC
>TRBV30|TRBJ1-5|NA|NA
CAWDSNPDQPQHF
TGTGCCTGGGACAGCAATCCAGATCAGCCCCAGCATTTT
>TRBV5-1|TRBJ2-3|TRBD2|NA
CASSLGTSGGGTDTQYF
TGCGCCAGCAGCTTAGGGACTAGCGGGGGCGGGACAGATACGCAGTATTTT